The 10 T cell receptor beta chains presented below share a single source sample, sequenced in a study of cytomegalovirus exposure and HLA in healthy donors. It was with 60 Vbeta and 13 Jbeta primers that the PCR ran. Data came from immunoSEQ multiplex PCR; TCRdb stores just in-frame clones and leaves some out. The sample carries around 170,000 clones, roughly 70% recorded once. Sequenced input: PBMCs. The receptors come from a girl aged 10-17 years in good health and CMV-seronegative.

V gene TRBV7-9 combines with J gene TRBJ1-1; perhaps TRBD1 as D (5 bases). V lost 10 bases and J 1 base, leaving 13 bases between the germline ends. The germline V gene encodes CDR1 SEHNR and CDR2 FQNEAQ (reference sequence). This CDR3 region has 13 residues. This CDR3 reads CATLGGWNTEAFF. In DNA, the CDR3 is TGTGCCACGCTGGGGGGTTGGAACACTGAAGCTTTCTTT.

V gene TRBV4-1 combines with J gene TRBJ1-4; D is ambiguous. Between the trimmed V and J ends, which lost 7 bases and 5 bases, there was a span of 14 bases. Germline CDR1 is MGHRA and CDR2 is YSYEKL. The CDR3 contains 14 residues. The CDR3 DNA follows: TGCGCCAGCACCCCCAACCAACGGAATGAAAAACTGTTTTTT. It encodes CASTPNQRNEKLFF.

The chain couples TRBV13 to TRBJ1-4; D uncertain. This CDR3 comprises 14 residues. Trimming removed 3 bases at V and 4 bases at J, with 9 bases between. Per the germline V gene, CDR1 is PRHDT and CDR2 is FYEKMQ (reference sequence). CDR3 sequence: CASSFGEGNEKLFF. DNA for the CDR3: TGTGCCAGCAGCTTCGGTGAGGGTAATGAAAAACTGTTTTTT. Full variable domain (remainder filled in from reference TRBV13 and TRBJ1-4): AAGVIQSPRHLIKEKRETATLKCYPIPRHDTVYWYQQGPGQDPQFLISFYEKMQSDKGSIPDRFSAQQFSDYHSELNMSSLELGDSALYFCASSFGEGNEKLFFGSGTQLSVL.

The chain employs TRBV10-3 and TRBJ2-7; TRBD1 aligns across 8 bases. The germline CDR1 and CDR2 sequences are ENHRY and SYGVKD. The CDR3 is made up of 15 amino acids. V was clipped by 4 bases and J by 0 bases; unmatched bases: 5. CDR3 protein: CAISGETGASYEQYF. The CDR3 coding sequence is TGTGCCATCAGTGGGGAGACAGGGGCCTCCTACGAGCAGTACTTC.

The V call is TRBV6-1, the J call TRBJ2-7, with a tentative D call TRBD2 (5 bases). There are 14 residues in the CDR3. Per germline, CDR1 MNHNS and CDR2 SASEGT. Trimming took off 6 bases at V and 4 bases at J, with 16 bases between the two ends. This chain's CDR3 is CASRRPSTGYEQYF. The DNA of the CDR3 is TGTGCCAGCAGGCGACCCTCGACGGGATACGAGCAGTACTTC.

The rearrangement links TRBV12-5 to TRBJ1-2, with a possible D match to TRBD1 (6 bases). This CDR3 has 15 residues. The V gene lost 4 bases and the J gene lost 4 bases, with 16 bases spanning the gap. The germline V gene has CDR1 LGHNT and CDR2 FRNRAP. CDR3 DNA: TGTGCTAGTGGTTGGGGCGGGGGCCAGCTCTATGGCTACACCTTC. Protein product: CASGWGGGQLYGYTF.

This clone was seen only a few times. CDR3 DNA: TGTGCCAGCAGCCAACAGGGGAGCTCCTACGAGCAGTACTTC. It specifies CASSQQGSSYEQYF. The J gene is TRBJ2-7, the V gene TRBV5-6, with 7 bases identical to TRBD1. From germline, CDR1 is SGHDT and CDR2 YYEEEE. This CDR3 region has 14 residues. The J segment lost 0 bases and the V segment lost 4 bases, leaving 4 bases of the junction unmatched.

This chain connects TRBV2 to TRBJ1-2, with 7 bases that match TRBD1. Looked up from germline, CDR1 is SNHLY and CDR2 is FYNNEI. V lost 5 bases to trimming and J lost 6 bases; unmatched junction nucleotides: 6. The CDR3 runs 13 residues. Written as DNA, the CDR3 is TGTGCCAGCAGTCTAGGGACAGTAAATGGCTACACCTTC. This gives the protein CASSLGTVNGYTF.

There are a few counts of this clone. The chain combines TRBV2 with TRBJ1-2; TRBD1 is a possible D gene (5 bases). Trimming pared 1 base from V and 0 bases from J, leaving 15 bases between. The CDR3 contains 17 residues. CDR1 is SNHLY and CDR2 is FYNNEI in the germline V gene. This CDR3 reads CASSEGGGGRANYGYTF. CDR3 DNA: TGTGCCAGCAGTGAAGGGGGCGGAGGGCGAGCTAACTATGGCTACACCTTC.

The rearrangement uses TRBV5-1 and TRBJ1-3; 7 bases are shared with TRBD1. Germline V gives CDR1 SGHRS, CDR2 YFSETQ. J gave up 0 bases and V 1 base, and 10 bases lay outside the gene matches. This CDR3 spans 18 amino acids. The CDR3 region is CASSLFAGTDLSGNTIYF. In DNA, the CDR3 is TGCGCCAGCAGCTTGTTCGCCGGGACAGACCTCTCTGGAAACACCATATATTTT.